Shown below are 27 T cell receptor beta chains from a single sample sequenced in a study of blood T cells in healthy people across ages. The use of a sample-barcoded 5' primer and a J-beta primer mix characterized a second PCR of about 7 to 12 cycles. Each CDR3 protein gets one entry after TCRdb re-called the 5' RACE reads with MiXCR. The sample records some 670,000 distinct CDR3 sequences, over 40% being singletons. Material: blood. The source is a woman older than 75 in good health.

This clonotype has ten or more counts. The rearrangement joins TRBV12-3 or TRBV12-4 to TRBJ2-1; D uncertain. Trimming stripped 2 bases from V and 11 bases from J, with 7 bases between. The CDR3 sequence is 11 residues long. The CDR3: CASSLKGQQFF. The DNA for the CDR3 is TGTGCCAGCAGTTTAAAGGGCCAGCAGTTCTTC.

In regard to this clonotype: A clone one base away is much larger, so this may be a read error. CDR3 nucleotides: TGTGCCAGCAGAGGGACAGGGGATCCGCCCCAGCATTTT. The encoded protein is CASRGTGDPPQHF. This chain joins TRBV12-3 or TRBV12-4 and TRBJ1-5, with 10 bases aligning to TRBD1. Unmatched junction bases numbered 5, after V lost 6 bases and J lost 9 bases. The CDR3 contains 13 residues.

This clonotype was seen many times. V gene TRBV28 combines with J gene TRBJ2-7; the match to TRBD2 covers 10 bases. The CDR3 is 13 residues long. Germline values: CDR1 MDHEN, CDR2 SYDVKM. With V trimmed by 5 bases and J by 3 bases, 1 base remained unmatched. DNA of the CDR3: TGTGCCAGCAGTCCTAGCGGGAGCTACGAGCAGTACTTC. It codes for CASSPSGSYEQYF.

The gene calls are TRBV10-3 and TRBJ1-5; the D is unclear. The CDR3 runs 18 residues. V was clipped by 3 bases and J by 2 bases, with 20 bases between them. Germline V CDR1 and CDR2: ENHRY, SYGVKD. The CDR3 nucleotides are TGTGCCATCAGTGACCCCGGAGGGAAAGCTGGGGGCAATCAGCCCCAGCATTTT. This encodes CAISDPGGKAGGNQPQHF.

Here the CDR3 reads CASSGAGTAKGRDYNEQFF. Here the CDR3 DNA reads TGTGCCAGCTCCGGCGCCGGGACAGCTAAAGGAAGGGACTACAATGAGCAGTTCTTC. The rearrangement links TRBV18 to TRBJ2-1, with 7 bases that match TRBD1. V dropped 6 bases and J dropped 3; count of bases not matched to a gene: 20. Germline CDR1 is KGHSH and CDR2 is LQKENI. The CDR3 length is 19 residues.

Concerning this clonotype itself: It may be a read error: a sequence one base away is much more abundant. In DNA, the CDR3 is TGTGCCAGCAGTTTCCGGGTGGCGGGAGGGGAAAACGAGCAGTACTTC. It yields the protein CASSFRVAGGENEQYF. This rearrangement joins TRBV6-5 to TRBJ2-7, with 9 bases identical to TRBD2. Germline V lookup: CDR1 MNHEY, CDR2 SVGAGI. The CDR3 length is 16 residues. The V gene end was trimmed by 4 bases and the J gene end by 5 bases; junction bases not matched to a gene: 12.

This chain uses TRBV28 with TRBJ2-1, with D possibly being TRBD2 (5 bases). The V gene's germline CDR1 is MDHEN and CDR2 SYDVKM. Trimming pared 8 bases from V and 4 bases from J, leaving 15 bases between. This CDR3 region has 14 residues. The CDR3 region has the DNA TGTGCCAGCCTAAGAGACGGGAAATACAATGAGCAGTTCTTC. This codes for CASLRDGKYNEQFF.

The rearrangement links TRBV14 to TRBJ2-5, with 10 nucleotides matching TRBD2. The CDR3 contains 17 residues. Germline CDR1 is SGHDN and CDR2 is FVKESK. V was pared by 1 base and J by 11 bases, with 16 bases of the junction left unmatched. CDR3 coding DNA: TGTGCCAGCAGCCAAGGGGTCAGCGGGGGGGCGCGAAATGAGCAGTACTTC. Protein product: CASSQGVSGGARNEQYF. Looking up the rest from reference TRBV14 and TRBJ2-5 gives the full variable domain: EAGVTQFPSHSVIEKGQTVTLRCDPISGHDNLYWYRRVMGKEIKFLLHFVKESKQDESGMPNNRFLAERTGGTYSTLKVQPAELEDSGVYFCASSQGVSGGARNEQYFGPGTRLLVL.

The gene calls are TRBV29-1 and TRBJ2-1; D is perhaps TRBD2 (5 bases). The V end was cut by 4 bases, the J end by 6 bases, with 10 bases between. CDR1 and CDR2 from the germline V gene are SQVTM and ANQGSEA. The CDR3 length is 12 residues. For the CDR3, the DNA is TGCAGCGTTGCCGGGAATTCCAATGAGCAGTTCTTC. It encodes CSVAGNSNEQFF.

This clonotype has a count of ten or more. V usage is TRBV5-1 and J usage is TRBJ2-3, with 7 bases identical to TRBD2. Germline CDR1 is SGHRS and CDR2 is YFSETQ. The junction had 5 bases not matched to a gene; V was cut back by 4 bases and J by 3 bases. CDR3 length: 14 residues. CDR3 DNA: TGCGCCAGCAGCGGCGGGGAGGGGACAGATACGCAGTATTTT. Its translation is CASSGGEGTDTQYF.

Ten or more counts support this clonotype. The J gene is TRBJ2-5, the V gene TRBV9; TRBD1 matches 8 bases. CDR1 and CDR2 (germline): SGDLS, YYNGEE. The CDR3 sequence is 16 residues long. V was clipped by 4 bases and J by 0 bases; unmatched bases: 8. As DNA, the CDR3 is TGTGCCAGCAGCCCCCGGACAGGGTGGAACCAAGAGACCCAGTACTTC. Its protein product is CASSPRTGWNQETQYF. The full variable domain, with the rest looked up from reference TRBV9 and TRBJ2-5, is DSGVTQTPKHLITATGQRVTLRCSPRSGDLSVYWYQQSLDQGLQFLIQYYNGEERAKGNILERFSAQQFPDLHSELNLSSLELGDSALYFCASSPRTGWNQETQYFGPGTRLLVL.

This clonotype was found once. The J gene is TRBJ2-3, the V gene TRBV7-9; 13 bases align to TRBD2. The ends lost 4 bases at V and 4 bases at J; junction bases unmatched: 5. The germline gives CDR1 SEHNR, CDR2 FQNEAQ (reference sequence). The CDR3 has 16 amino acids. In DNA, the CDR3 is TGTGCCAGCAGCTCGCGGACTAGCGGGGGCTCAGATACGCAGTATTTT. Translated, it gives CASSSRTSGGSDTQYF.

This clonotype was detected ten times or more. The V call is TRBV9, the J call TRBJ2-1, with D unresolved. The CDR3 covers 9 residues. Germline V gene sequence: CDR1 SGDLS, CDR2 YYNGEE. V lost 8 bases, J lost 4 bases, and 1 base lay in between. CDR3 region: CARYNEQFF. The CDR3 DNA reads as TGTGCCAGATACAATGAGCAGTTCTTC. Full variable domain (rest looked up from reference TRBV9 and TRBJ2-1): DSGVTQTPKHLITATGQRVTLRCSPRSGDLSVYWYQQSLDQGLQFLIQYYNGEERAKGNILERFSAQQFPDLHSELNLSSLELGDSALYFCARYNEQFFGPGTRLTVL.

In the case of this clonotype: One base away lies a much larger clone, so this may be a sequencing read error. This chain joins TRBV20-1 and TRBJ2-3; D is possibly TRBD2 (5 bases). Germline loops: CDR1 DFQATT, CDR2 SNEGSKA (reference sequence). The CDR3 totals 13 residues. CDR3 sequence reads: CSERSTSTDTLYF. CDR3 DNA: TGCAGCGAGCGGTCCACGTCCACAGATACGCTGTATTTT.

The table lists this clonotype with many counts. This rearrangement joins TRBV7-2 to TRBJ2-1; D remains ambiguous. The ends were cut back, 5 bases at V and 6 bases at J, with 11 bases in the middle. The CDR3 runs 13 residues. Per the germline V gene, CDR1 is SGHTA and CDR2 is FQGNSA. CDR3 sequence: CASSGYLGNEQFF. The CDR3 DNA sequence: TGTGCCAGCAGCGGATATCTAGGCAATGAGCAGTTCTTC.

This clonotype was found a few times. The rearrangement joins TRBV9 to TRBJ2-1; TRBD2 matches 12 bases. Germline assignment: CDR1 SGDLS and CDR2 YYNGEE. V shed 2 bases, J shed 7 bases, and the junction held 4 bases outside the gene matches. The CDR3 extends over 15 amino acids. CDR3 sequence reads: CASSVTSGRTNEQFF. For the CDR3, the DNA is TGTGCCAGCAGCGTTACTAGCGGGAGGACAAATGAGCAGTTCTTC.

The rearrangement joins TRBV28 to TRBJ1-2, with D unresolved. This CDR3 contains 13 residues. V lost 5 bases and J 5 bases, leaving 12 bases between the germline ends. The germline CDR1 and CDR2 sequences are MDHEN and SYDVKM. The CDR3 DNA follows: TGTGCCAGCAGTCCCTTTCAAGGGTATGGCTACACCTTC. As protein: CASSPFQGYGYTF.

The rearrangement links TRBV29-1 to TRBJ2-7; D is unresolved. This CDR3 comprises 13 residues. The V end lost 7 bases, the J end lost 0 bases, and 13 bases lay between the germline ends. Germline CDR1 is SQVTM and CDR2 is ANQGSEA. CDR3 in amino acids: CSAIPIFSYEQYF. Here the CDR3 DNA reads TGCAGCGCTATACCGATTTTCTCCTACGAGCAGTACTTC.

The J gene is TRBJ2-7, the V gene TRBV18; 9 bases are a match to TRBD1. J gave up 2 bases and V 2 bases, and 7 bases lay outside the gene matches. CDR1 is KGHSH, CDR2 LQKENI, per germline. This CDR3 region has 16 residues. CDR3 amino acids: CASSPRGGQGPYEQYF. As DNA, the CDR3 is TGTGCCAGCTCACCAAGAGGGGGACAGGGCCCCTACGAGCAGTACTTC. Looking up the rest from reference TRBV18 and TRBJ2-7 gives the full variable domain: NAGVMQNPRHLVRRRGQEARLRCSPMKGHSHVYWYRQLPEEGLKFMVYLQKENIIDESGMPKERFSAEFPKEGPSILRIQQVVRGDSAAYFCASSPRGGQGPYEQYFGPGTRLTVT.

This clonotype showed up just once. This sequence joins TRBV20-1 and TRBJ2-7; 14 bases are a match to TRBD2. Germline V gives CDR1 DFQATT, CDR2 SNEGSKA (reference sequence). V shed 4 bases, J shed 4 bases, and the junction held 12 bases outside the gene matches. The CDR3 covers 17 residues. CDR3 loop: CSATSLRTSGGTYEQYF. CDR3 nucleotide sequence: TGCAGTGCTACAAGCCTTAGGACTAGCGGGGGGACATACGAGCAGTACTTC.

In this sample, this clonotype turned up many times. The chain employs TRBV6-6 and TRBJ2-3; a possible D gene is TRBD1 (5 bases). This CDR3 is built from 15 residues. Trimming shortened V by 3 bases and J by 6 bases, and 16 bases separated the two germline ends. CDR1 is MNHNY and CDR2 is SVGAGI in the germline V gene (reference sequence). In DNA, the CDR3 is TGTGCCAGCAGTTATTCCGGCAGGGCTCCCGATACGCAGTATTTT. Translation: CASSYSGRAPDTQYF.

The chain carries TRBV10-3 and TRBJ2-7, with a tentative D call TRBD1 (6 bases). The CDR3 has 13 amino acids. Looked up from germline, CDR1 is ENHRY and CDR2 is SYGVKD. V was clipped by 4 bases and J by 2 bases, with 9 bases between them. CDR3: CAISGGQAYEQYF. Here the CDR3 DNA reads TGTGCCATCAGTGGGGGGCAGGCCTACGAGCAGTACTTC.

Of note for this clonotype: Given a much more abundant clone one base away, this may be a read error. The chain carries TRBV20-1 and TRBJ2-7; D tentatively reads TRBD1 or TRBD2 (6 bases each). The CDR3 has 11 amino acids. CDR1 is DFQATT, CDR2 SNEGSKA, per germline (reference sequence). CDR3 in amino acids: CVTRRGYEQYF. The DNA of the CDR3 is TGCGTTACCCGGAGGGGGTATGAGCAGTACTTC.

The chain has TRBV3-1 and TRBJ2-5, with 7 positions matching TRBD2. The end of the DNA fits TRBJ2-7 better, so the J call may be wrong. CDR3 size: 14 residues. Germline CDR1 and CDR2: LGHDT and YNNKEL (reference sequence). The CDR3 protein is CASSQAAGAYEQYF. In DNA, the CDR3 is TGTGCCAGCAGCCAAGCGGCGGGAGCCTACGAGCAGTACTTC.

There are many counts of this clonotype. The chain employs TRBV5-1 and TRBJ2-7; 9 positions agree with TRBD2. The germline V gene encodes CDR1 SGHRS and CDR2 YFSETQ. J was trimmed by 4 bases and V by 5 bases; bases with no gene match: 7. The CDR3 totals 14 residues. The CDR3 nucleotides read TGCGCCAGCAGATTTGGTAGCGGGAGTTACGAGCAGTACTTC. Translating gives CASRFGSGSYEQYF.

This clonotype was detected many times. V gene TRBV27 combines with J gene TRBJ2-1; the D call may be TRBD1 or TRBD2 (5 bases each). This CDR3 region has 17 residues. Germline V gene data show CDR1 as MNHEY and CDR2 as SMNVEV (reference sequence). The V end lost 8 bases, the J end lost 9 bases, and 29 bases lay between the germline ends. CDR3 nucleotides: TGTGCCAGCGGCCGCTCGGAGCTAGCACGCCTAAGGGGTGAGCAGTTCTTC. Its translation: CASGRSELARLRGEQFF.

This clonotype was recorded at least ten times. This chain joins TRBV12-3 or TRBV12-4 and TRBJ2-5; D remains ambiguous. V was trimmed by 1 base and J by 2 bases, leaving 5 bases between them. The CDR3 runs 13 residues. CDR3 DNA: TGTGCCAGCAGTTTAGTAGAACAAGAGACCCAGTACTTC. It specifies CASSLVEQETQYF.